Presented here are 22 T cell receptor gamma chains from one specimen sequenced in a study of Vδ1+ human thymocytes. Study findings and constraints: In the thymus, TRG and TRD repertoires looked highly polyclonal with Gaussian CDR3 lengths.

Extracted RNA was reverse transcribed into cDNA. The CDR3 regions were amplified by multiplex PCR from V-gene primers to a constant-region primer. TCRdb re-called the multiplex PCR reads through CATT. Of more than 25,000 gamma-chain clones listed, around 18% are singletons. No antigen has been assigned to these receptors. The sequencing sample was made of Vdelta1+ gamma-delta thymocytes from the thymus. Subset given: FACS-sorted CD3+ TCRalphabeta- TCRVdelta1+ TCRVdelta2- thymocytes. Receptor source: a boy in the first two years of life who had congenital heart surgery.

This chain joins TRGV2 and TRGJP2. V shed 0 bases and J 7 bases; nucleotides not matched to a gene: 5. This CDR3 is 14 amino acids long. Germline V gene sequence: CDR1 EGSNGY, CDR2 YDSYNSKV. CDR3 coding DNA: TGTGCCACCTGGGACGGGCCGGATGATTGGATCAAGACGTTT. Its translation: CATWDGPDDWIKTF.

Relative to its sample, this clone is medium-sized. In the same sample, other DNA sequences code for this CDR3. The chain carries TRGV5 and TRGJ1 or TRGJ2. This CDR3 contains 12 residues. Germline V gives CDR1 VINAFY, CDR2 YDVSNSKD. The V and J ends lost 1 base and 5 bases, in that order; junction bases with no gene match: 2. Here the CDR3 DNA reads TGTGCCACCTGGGACAGAAATTATAAGAAACTCTTT. Translating gives CATWDRNYKKLF.

With regard to this clone: Compared with germline, one end of the junction differs, possibly owing to a read error. J is TRGJ1 or TRGJ2 and V is TRGV9. Germline CDR1 GITISATS, CDR2 ISYDGTV (reference sequence). CDR3 length: 15 residues. The CDR3 sequence: CALWVGTENYYKQLF. The CDR3 DNA is TGTGCCTTGTGGGTGGGGACCGAGAATTATTATAAGCAACTCTTT.

The chain combines TRGV5 with TRGJ1 or TRGJ2. J lost 7 bases, V lost 6 bases, and 6 bases had no gene match. Germline V gene lookup returns CDR1 VINAFY and CDR2 YDVSNSKD. CDR3 length: 11 residues. For the CDR3, the DNA is TGTGCCACCTGGCCTTGGTATAAGAAACTCTTT. Its translation: CATWPWYKKLF.

This clone has only a few counts. V is TRGV2 and J is TRGJ1 or TRGJ2. From germline, CDR1 is EGSNGY and CDR2 YDSYNSKV. CDR3 length: 9 amino acids. With 7 bases clipped from V and 12 bases from J, the junction kept 6 bases outside the gene matches. CDR3 region: CATCGTKLF. The CDR3 DNA is TGTGCCACCTGCGGCACGAAACTCTTT.

A note on this clone: Since a much larger clone is just one base distant, this may be a read error. The chain links TRGV4 to TRGJ1 or TRGJ2. This CDR3 comprises 13 residues. V shed 2 bases, J shed 3 bases, and the junction held 4 bases outside the gene matches. CDR1 is EGSTGY, CDR2 YDSYTSSV, per germline. The CDR3 here is CATWDEPYYKKLF. The CDR3 region has the DNA TGTGCCACCTGGGATGAGCCTTATTATAAGAAACTCTTT.

This clone was counted between two and nine times. The chain uses TRGV4 and TRGJP2. Germline V gives CDR1 EGSTGY, CDR2 YDSYTSSV. The V and J ends lost 4 bases and 11 bases, in that order; junction bases with no gene match: 10. This CDR3 has 13 amino acids. As DNA, the CDR3 is TGTGCCACCTGGGACGGGCTTCGGTGGATCAAGACGTTT. Encoded protein: CATWDGLRWIKTF.

The V call is TRGV3, the J call TRGJ1 or TRGJ2. With V trimmed by 0 bases and J by 4 bases, 9 bases remained unmatched. The CDR3 has 15 amino acids. Germline CDR1 VTNTFY, CDR2 YDVSTARD (reference sequence). The CDR3 is CATWDRPRRYYKKLF. DNA for the CDR3: TGTGCCACCTGGGACAGGCCTCGGAGGTATTATAAGAAACTCTTT.

This clone appeared a single time. The chain is built from TRGV9 and TRGJ1 or TRGJ2. Germline loops: CDR1 GITISATS, CDR2 ISYDGTV (reference sequence). The CDR3 is 14 amino acids. Trimming cost V 2 bases and J 5 bases; bases outside gene matches: 9. CDR3 loop: CALWEAFTHYKKLF. DNA for the CDR3: TGTGCCTTGTGGGAGGCCTTTACTCATTATAAGAAACTCTTT.

A few counts support this clone. The J gene is TRGJ1 or TRGJ2, the V gene TRGV2. From germline, CDR1 is EGSNGY and CDR2 YDSYNSKV. The CDR3 has 16 amino acids. The V gene end was trimmed by 0 bases and the J gene end by 3 bases; junction bases not matched to a gene: 11. The CDR3 protein is CATWDGPVLLYYKKLF. The CDR3 region has the DNA TGTGCCACCTGGGACGGGCCCGTTCTCCTTTATTATAAGAAACTCTTT.

This clone has more than one count but fewer than ten. This CDR3 is also generated by other DNA sequences in the sample. This chain links TRGV4 with TRGJ1 or TRGJ2. The germline gives CDR1 EGSTGY, CDR2 YDSYTSSV. The ends lost 0 bases at V and 3 bases at J; junction bases unmatched: 5. The CDR3 is 14 amino acids. CDR3 region: CATWDGPLYYKKLF. DNA of the CDR3: TGTGCCACCTGGGATGGGCCTCTTTATTATAAGAAACTCTTT.

J is TRGJ1 or TRGJ2 and V is TRGV9. Germline V gives CDR1 GITISATS, CDR2 ISYDGTV (reference sequence). The CDR3 loop spans 14 amino acids. V was clipped by 0 bases and J by 5 bases; unmatched bases: 7. For the CDR3, the DNA is TGTGCCTTGTGGGAGGTGCTACTTAATTATAAGAAACTCTTT. Translation: CALWEVLLNYKKLF.

This sequence joins TRGV4 and TRGJ1 or TRGJ2. The trim removed 9 bases at V and 10 bases at J, leaving 6 bases unmatched. Germline-derived CDR1 and CDR2 are EGSTGY and YDSYTSSV. The CDR3 is 9 amino acids. The CDR3 DNA reads TGTGCCACCAACTACAAGAAACTCTTT. Amino acids: CATNYKKLF.

This clone was seen a handful of times. The chain is built from TRGV4 and TRGJ1 or TRGJ2. The junction had 9 bases not matched to a gene; V was cut back by 4 bases and J by 0 bases. This CDR3 has 15 amino acids. From germline, CDR1 is EGSTGY and CDR2 YDSYTSSV. The CDR3 is CATWDRSSNYYKKLF. CDR3 nucleotide sequence: TGTGCCACCTGGGACAGGTCTTCGAATTATTATAAGAAACTCTTT.

The chain uses TRGV8 and TRGJ1 or TRGJ2. Germline CDR1 reads VENAVY; CDR2 reads YDSYNSRV. This CDR3 contains 11 residues. The V segment lost 3 bases and the J segment 8 bases; nucleotides outside the gene matches: 4. DNA of the CDR3: TGTGCCACCTGGGATGAGGATAAGAAACTCTTT. Translating it yields CATWDEDKKLF.

A few counts support this clone. This sequence may be a read error, since a much larger clone differs from it by one base. The chain carries TRGV5 and TRGJ1 or TRGJ2. This CDR3 has 13 residues. Germline V gene data show CDR1 as VINAFY and CDR2 as YDVSNSKD. Trimming cost V 3 bases and J 3 bases; bases outside gene matches: 5. The CDR3 DNA sequence: TGTGCCACCTGGGACTGGATTTATTATAAGAAACTCTTT. Its protein product is CATWDWIYYKKLF.

The sample holds a few counts of this clone. V and J are TRGV4 and TRGJ1 or TRGJ2. Trimming took 1 base from V and 7 from J; bases not matched to a gene: 10. Germline V lookup: CDR1 EGSTGY, CDR2 YDSYTSSV. The CDR3 runs 14 residues. CDR3 sequence: CATWDGASGYKKLF. The CDR3 coding sequence is TGTGCCACCTGGGATGGCGCCTCGGGATATAAGAAACTCTTT.

Only a few counts were recorded for this clone. The V and J genes are TRGV2 and TRGJ1 or TRGJ2. Germline lookup yields CDR1 EGSNGY and CDR2 YDSYNSKV. This CDR3 has 10 residues. V dropped 5 bases and J dropped 9; count of bases not matched to a gene: 4. The CDR3 is CATWAIKKLF. The CDR3 DNA reads as TGTGCCACCTGGGCGATTAAGAAACTCTTT.

Comment on this clone: The same CDR3 can be traced to other DNA sequences in this sample. The V gene is TRGV9, the J gene TRGJ1 or TRGJ2. Germline V gives CDR1 GITISATS, CDR2 ISYDGTV (reference sequence). The CDR3 runs to 12 residues. The V gene end was trimmed by 5 bases and the J gene end by 3 bases; junction bases not matched to a gene: 4. CDR3 nucleotides: TGTGCCTTGTGGGTCCTTTATTATAAGAAACTCTTT. It is translated as CALWVLYYKKLF.

J is TRGJ1 or TRGJ2 and V is TRGV8. This CDR3 is 14 amino acids long. V lost 1 base, J lost 3 bases, and 6 bases stayed unmatched. The germline gives CDR1 VENAVY, CDR2 YDSYNSRV. The CDR3 protein is CATWDSRIYYKKLF. The CDR3 nucleotides are TGTGCCACCTGGGATAGCAGGATTTATTATAAGAAACTCTTT.

This clone was counted only a few times. The chain joins TRGV4 to TRGJ1 or TRGJ2. CDR3 length equals 14 residues. J gave up 0 bases and V 5 bases, and 7 bases lay outside the gene matches. The germline gives CDR1 EGSTGY, CDR2 YDSYTSSV. The CDR3 nucleotides are TGTGCCACCTGGGCGGGTCGGAATTATTATAAGAAACTCTTT. This gives the protein CATWAGRNYYKKLF.

There are a few counts of this clone. The chain uses TRGV9 and TRGJ1 or TRGJ2. Germline V gene lookup returns CDR1 GITISATS and CDR2 ISYDGTV (reference sequence). Trimming cost V 0 bases and J 10 bases; bases outside gene matches: 6. The CDR3 length is 12 residues. CDR3 protein: CALWEVQSKKLF. For the CDR3, the DNA is TGTGCCTTGTGGGAGGTGCAGAGCAAGAAACTCTTT.